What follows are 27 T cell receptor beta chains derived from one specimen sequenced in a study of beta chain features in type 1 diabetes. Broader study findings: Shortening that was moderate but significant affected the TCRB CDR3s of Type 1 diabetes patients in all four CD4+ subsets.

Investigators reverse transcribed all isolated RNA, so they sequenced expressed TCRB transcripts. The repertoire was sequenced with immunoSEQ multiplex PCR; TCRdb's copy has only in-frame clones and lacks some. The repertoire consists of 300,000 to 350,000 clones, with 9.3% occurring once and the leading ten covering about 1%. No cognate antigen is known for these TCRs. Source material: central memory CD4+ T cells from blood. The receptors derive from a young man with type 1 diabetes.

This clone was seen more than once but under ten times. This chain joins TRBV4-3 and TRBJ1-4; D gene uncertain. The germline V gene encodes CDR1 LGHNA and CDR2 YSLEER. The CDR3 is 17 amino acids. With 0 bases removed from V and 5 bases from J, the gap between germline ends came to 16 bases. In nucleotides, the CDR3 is TGCGCCAGCAGCCAAGATCGGGCGGGCAGGCCGAATGAAAAACTGTTTTTT. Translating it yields CASSQDRAGRPNEKLFF.

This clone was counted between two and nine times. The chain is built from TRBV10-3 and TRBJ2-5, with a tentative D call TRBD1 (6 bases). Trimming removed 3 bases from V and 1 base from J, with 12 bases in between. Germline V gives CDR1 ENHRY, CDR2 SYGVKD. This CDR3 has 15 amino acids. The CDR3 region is CAISESGDRQETQYF. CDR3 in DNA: TGTGCCATCAGTGAATCAGGGGACCGCCAAGAGACCCAGTACTTC.

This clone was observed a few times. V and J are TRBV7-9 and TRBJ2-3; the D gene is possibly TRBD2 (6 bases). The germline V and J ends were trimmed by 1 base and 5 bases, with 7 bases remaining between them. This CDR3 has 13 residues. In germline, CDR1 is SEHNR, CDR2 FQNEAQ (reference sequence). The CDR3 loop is CASSLVGGDTQYF. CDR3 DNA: TGTGCCAGCAGCTTAGTCGGGGGAGATACGCAGTATTTT.

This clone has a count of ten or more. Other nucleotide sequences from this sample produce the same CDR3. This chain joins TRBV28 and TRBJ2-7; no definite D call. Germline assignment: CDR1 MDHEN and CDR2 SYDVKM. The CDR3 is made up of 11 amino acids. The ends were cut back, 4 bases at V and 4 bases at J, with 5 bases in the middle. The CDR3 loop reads CASSSNYEQYF. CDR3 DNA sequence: TGTGCCAGCAGTTCAAATTACGAGCAGTACTTC. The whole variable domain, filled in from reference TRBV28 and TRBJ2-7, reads DVKVTQSSRYLVKRTGEKVFLECVQDMDHENMFWYRQDPGLGLRLIYFSYDVKMKEKGDIPEGYSVSREKKERFSLILESASTNQTSMYLCASSSNYEQYFGPGTRLTVT.

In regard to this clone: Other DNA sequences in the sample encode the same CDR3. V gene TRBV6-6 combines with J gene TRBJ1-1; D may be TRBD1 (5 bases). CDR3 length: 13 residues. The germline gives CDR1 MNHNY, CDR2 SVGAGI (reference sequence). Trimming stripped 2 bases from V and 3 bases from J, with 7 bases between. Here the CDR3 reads CASSYGGDTEAFF. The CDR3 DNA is TGTGCCAGCAGTTACGGGGGGGACACTGAAGCTTTCTTT.

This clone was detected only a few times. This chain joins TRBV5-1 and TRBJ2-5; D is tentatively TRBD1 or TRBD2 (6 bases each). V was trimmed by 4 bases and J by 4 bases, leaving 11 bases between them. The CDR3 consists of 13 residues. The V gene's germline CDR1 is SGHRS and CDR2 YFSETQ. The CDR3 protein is CASSPGAGETQYF. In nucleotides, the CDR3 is TGCGCCAGCAGCCCGGGGGCGGGAGAGACCCAGTACTTC. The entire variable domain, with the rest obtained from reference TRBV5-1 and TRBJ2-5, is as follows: KAGVTQTPRYLIKTRGQQVTLSCSPISGHRSVSWYQQTPGQGLQFLFEYFSETQRNKGNFPGRFSGRQFSNSRSEMNVSTLELGDSALYLCASSPGAGETQYFGPGTRLLVL.

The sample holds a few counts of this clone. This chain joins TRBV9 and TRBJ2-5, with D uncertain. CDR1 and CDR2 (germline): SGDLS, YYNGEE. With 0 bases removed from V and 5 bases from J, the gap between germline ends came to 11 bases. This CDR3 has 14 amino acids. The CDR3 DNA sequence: TGTGCCAGCAGCGTAGCTCCACGTGGGGAGACCCAGTACTTC. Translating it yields CASSVAPRGETQYF.

DNA for the CDR3: TGTGCCAGCTCACCAGGGAGGAGGGGCGCGCAAGAGACCCAGTACTTC. As protein: CASSPGRRGAQETQYF. The V call is TRBV18, the J call TRBJ2-5, with D perhaps TRBD2 (6 bases). V lost 2 bases, J lost 2 bases, and 15 bases lay in between. The germline CDR1 and CDR2 sequences are KGHSH and LQKENI. CDR3 length: 16 residues.

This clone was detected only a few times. The CDR3: CASSQAGRGGYGYTF. The DNA for the CDR3 is TGCGCCAGCAGCCAAGCAGGAAGGGGTGGTTATGGCTACACCTTC. The chain couples TRBV4-3 to TRBJ1-2, with D possibly being TRBD1 (5 bases). V lost 1 base and J 5 bases, leaving 14 bases between the germline ends. The germline V gene has CDR1 LGHNA and CDR2 YSLEER. This CDR3 has 15 residues.

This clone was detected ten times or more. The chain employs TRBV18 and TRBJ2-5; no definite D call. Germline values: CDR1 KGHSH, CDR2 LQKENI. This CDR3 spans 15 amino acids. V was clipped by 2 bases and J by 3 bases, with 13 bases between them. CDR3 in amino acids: CASSPVAHGEETQYF. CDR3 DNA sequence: TGTGCCAGCTCACCAGTGGCCCATGGGGAAGAGACCCAGTACTTC.

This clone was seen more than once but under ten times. The CDR3 nucleotides read TGTGCCAGCAGCACAGGGGGCTACGAGCAGTACTTC. Translated: CASSTGGYEQYF. This sequence joins TRBV7-2 and TRBJ2-7; 8 nucleotides match TRBD1. Trimming removed 5 bases from V and 3 bases from J; junction bases left unmatched: 0. The CDR3 contains 12 residues. Germline CDR1 SGHTA, CDR2 FQGNSA.

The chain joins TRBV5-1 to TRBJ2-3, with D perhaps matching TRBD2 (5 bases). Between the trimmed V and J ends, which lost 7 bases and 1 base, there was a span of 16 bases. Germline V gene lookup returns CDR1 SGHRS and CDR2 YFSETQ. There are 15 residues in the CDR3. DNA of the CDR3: TGCGCCAGCTCCCGGGGTACCCAGGGCACAGATACGCAGTATTTT. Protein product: CASSRGTQGTDTQYF.

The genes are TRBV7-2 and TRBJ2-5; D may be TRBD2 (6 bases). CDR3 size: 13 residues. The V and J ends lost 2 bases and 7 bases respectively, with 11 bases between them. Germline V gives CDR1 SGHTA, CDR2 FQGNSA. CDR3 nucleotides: TGTGCCAGCAGCTTAAATCAGGGAGGGACCCAGTACTTC. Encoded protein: CASSLNQGGTQYF.

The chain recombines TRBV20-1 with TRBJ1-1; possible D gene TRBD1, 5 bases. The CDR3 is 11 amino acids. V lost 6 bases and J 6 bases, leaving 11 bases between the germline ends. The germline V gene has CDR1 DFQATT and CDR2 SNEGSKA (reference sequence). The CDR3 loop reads CSAKRGAEAFF. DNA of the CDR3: TGCAGTGCGAAGCGGGGGGCTGAAGCTTTCTTT.

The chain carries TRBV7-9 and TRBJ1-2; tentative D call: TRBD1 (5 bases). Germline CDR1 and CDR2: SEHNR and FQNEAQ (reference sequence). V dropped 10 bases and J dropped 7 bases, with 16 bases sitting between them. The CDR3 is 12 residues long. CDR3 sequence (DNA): TGTGCCACCACCGGGGGTGAGGGTGGCTACACCTTC. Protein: CATTGGEGGYTF.

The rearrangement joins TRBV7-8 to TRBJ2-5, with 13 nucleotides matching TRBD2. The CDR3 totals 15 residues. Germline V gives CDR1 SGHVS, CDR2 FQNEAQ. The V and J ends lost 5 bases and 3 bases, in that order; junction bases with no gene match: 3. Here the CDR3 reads CASSPGTSGEETQYF. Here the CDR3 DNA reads TGTGCCAGCAGCCCCGGGACTAGCGGGGAAGAGACCCAGTACTTC.

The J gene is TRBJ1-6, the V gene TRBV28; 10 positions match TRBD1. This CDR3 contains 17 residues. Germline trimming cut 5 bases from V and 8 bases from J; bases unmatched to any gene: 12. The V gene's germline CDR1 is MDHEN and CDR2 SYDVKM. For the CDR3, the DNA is TGTGCCAGCAGTCCAATGACAGGGGGCGCAGGGGATTCACCCCTCCACTTT. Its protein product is CASSPMTGGAGDSPLHF.

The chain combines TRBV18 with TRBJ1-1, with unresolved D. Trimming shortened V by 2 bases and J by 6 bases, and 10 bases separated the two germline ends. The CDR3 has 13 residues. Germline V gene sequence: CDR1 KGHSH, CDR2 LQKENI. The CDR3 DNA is TGTGCCAGCTCACCAGGCCCCAGTGCTGAAGCTTTCTTT. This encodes CASSPGPSAEAFF.

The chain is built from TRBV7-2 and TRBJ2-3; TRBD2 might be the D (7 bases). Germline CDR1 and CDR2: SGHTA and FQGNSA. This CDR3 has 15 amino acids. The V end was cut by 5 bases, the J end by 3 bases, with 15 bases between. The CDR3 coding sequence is TGTGCCAGCAGCCCTCTGGGGGGGGCGACAGATACGCAGTATTTT. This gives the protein CASSPLGGATDTQYF.

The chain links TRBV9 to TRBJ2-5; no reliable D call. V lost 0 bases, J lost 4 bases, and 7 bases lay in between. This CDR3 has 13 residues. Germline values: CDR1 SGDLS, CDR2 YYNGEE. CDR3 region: CASSVGPAETQYF. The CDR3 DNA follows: TGTGCCAGCAGCGTAGGGCCGGCAGAGACCCAGTACTTC.

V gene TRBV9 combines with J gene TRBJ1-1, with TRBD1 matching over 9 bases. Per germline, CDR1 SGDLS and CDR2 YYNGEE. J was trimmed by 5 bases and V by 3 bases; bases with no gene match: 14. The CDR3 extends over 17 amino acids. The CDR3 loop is CASSARPGQGKATEAFF. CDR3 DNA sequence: TGTGCCAGCAGCGCCCGACCGGGACAGGGCAAGGCGACTGAAGCTTTCTTT.

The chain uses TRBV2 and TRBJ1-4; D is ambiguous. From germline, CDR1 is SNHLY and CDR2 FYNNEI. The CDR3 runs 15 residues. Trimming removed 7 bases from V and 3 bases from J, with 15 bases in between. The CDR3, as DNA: TGTGCCAGCACTCAGGATGCGTCGGCTAATGAAAAACTGTTTTTT. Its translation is CASTQDASANEKLFF.

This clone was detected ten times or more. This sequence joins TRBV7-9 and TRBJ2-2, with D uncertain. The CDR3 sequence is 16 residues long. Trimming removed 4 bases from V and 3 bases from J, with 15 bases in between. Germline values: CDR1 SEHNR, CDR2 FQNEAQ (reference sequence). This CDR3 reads CASSSGRNTDTGELFF. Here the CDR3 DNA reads TGTGCCAGCAGCTCCGGACGGAACACAGACACCGGGGAGCTGTTTTTT.

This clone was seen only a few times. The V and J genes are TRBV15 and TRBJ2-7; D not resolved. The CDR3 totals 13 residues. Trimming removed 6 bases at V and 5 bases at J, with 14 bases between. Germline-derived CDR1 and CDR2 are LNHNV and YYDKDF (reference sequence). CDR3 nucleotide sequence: TGTGCCACCAGTCAAAGGGATAGGGACGAGCAGTACTTC. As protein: CATSQRDRDEQYF.

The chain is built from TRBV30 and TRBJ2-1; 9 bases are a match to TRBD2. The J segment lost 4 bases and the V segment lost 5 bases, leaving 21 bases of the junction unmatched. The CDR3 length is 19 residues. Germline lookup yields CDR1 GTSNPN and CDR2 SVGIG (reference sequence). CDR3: CAWGLYGTRLAGQYNEQFF. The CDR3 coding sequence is TGTGCCTGGGGTCTCTACGGGACACGTCTAGCGGGACAATACAATGAGCAGTTCTTC.

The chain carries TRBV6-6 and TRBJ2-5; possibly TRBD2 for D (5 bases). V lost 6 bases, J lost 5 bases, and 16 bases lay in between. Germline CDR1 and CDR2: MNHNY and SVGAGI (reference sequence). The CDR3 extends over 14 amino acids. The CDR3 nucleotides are TGTGCCAGCAGCGGCCCGGGATCCGGGGAGACCCAGTACTTC. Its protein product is CASSGPGSGETQYF.

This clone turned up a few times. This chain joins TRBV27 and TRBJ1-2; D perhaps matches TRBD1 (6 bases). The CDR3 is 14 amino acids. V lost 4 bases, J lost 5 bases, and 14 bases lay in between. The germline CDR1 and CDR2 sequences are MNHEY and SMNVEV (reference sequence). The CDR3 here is CASSYRQRGYGYTF. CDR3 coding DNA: TGTGCCAGCAGTTACCGACAGAGGGGGTATGGCTACACCTTC.